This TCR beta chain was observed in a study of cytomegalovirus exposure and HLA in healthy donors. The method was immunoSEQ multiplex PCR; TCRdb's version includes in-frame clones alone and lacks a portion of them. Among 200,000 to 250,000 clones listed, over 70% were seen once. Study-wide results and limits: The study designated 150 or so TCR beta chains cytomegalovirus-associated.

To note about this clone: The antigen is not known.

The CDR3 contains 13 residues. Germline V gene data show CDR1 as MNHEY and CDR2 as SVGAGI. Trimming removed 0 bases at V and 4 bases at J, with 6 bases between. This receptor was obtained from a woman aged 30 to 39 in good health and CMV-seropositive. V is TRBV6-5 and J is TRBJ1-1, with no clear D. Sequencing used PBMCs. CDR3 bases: TGTGCCAGCAGTTACTCGACTGCCACTGAAGCTTTCTTT. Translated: CASSYSTATEAFF.